This is a list of T cell receptor beta chains from one sample in a study of graft-versus-host responses after intestinal transplantation. Antigens for these TCRs are unknown. Clones were read by immunoSEQ multiplex PCR, and TCRdb kept only the in-frame ones, dropping some. This sample has 150,000 or so clones, with around 90% found just once. The source was unstimulated CD4+ T cells sorted from spleen or lymph node cells, collected before intestinal transplant. These TCRs come from a human donor who received an intestinal transplant. Each CDR3 is given with its conserved first and last residue. The D gene is left open where the match is weak. Rows may omit the clone size; those that give it use once, few, many or a size class.

size	V	J	D	DNA	CDR3
NA	TRBV30	TRBJ1-3	NA	TGTGCCTGGAGTTTTAGCTCTGGAAACACCATATATTTT	CAWSFSSGNTIYF
NA	TRBV18	TRBJ2-1	TRBD1	TGTGCCAGCTCACCACTGATAACCGGGACAGGGGGGAATGAGCAGTTCTTC	CASSPLITGTGGNEQFF
NA	TRBV29-1	TRBJ1-2	NA	TGCAGCGTTTTTGGGGGAGCTAACTATGGCTACACCTTC	CSVFGGANYGYTF
NA	TRBV7-9	TRBJ1-2	TRBD1	TGTGCCAGCAGCCCCCTTACCGGCAGGGGGAGCTATGGCTACACCTTC	CASSPLTGRGSYGYTF
NA	TRBV6-5	TRBJ2-5	NA	TGTGCCAGCAGTTACTCACGACAGATCCCTGGGACCCAGTACTTC	CASSYSRQIPGTQYF
NA	TRBV4-1	TRBJ2-3	NA	TGCGCCAGCAGCCAAGAAGGGGCTTCCGATACGCAGTATTTT	CASSQEGASDTQYF
once	TRBV5-1	TRBJ2-5	NA	TGCGCCAGCAGCTTTCGGACCCAAGAGACCCAGTACTTC	CASSFRTQETQYF
NA	TRBV5-6	TRBJ2-4	NA	TGTGCCAGCAGCCGACCCGTGGGCATTCAGTACTTC	CASSRPVGIQYF
NA	TRBV29-1	TRBJ2-7	NA	TGCAGCGTCAAAACCGGGACGAACTACTACGAGCAGTACTTC	CSVKTGTNYYEQYF
NA	TRBV29-1	TRBJ1-2	TRBD1	TGCAGCGTCTTAACAGGGGAATCTGTCTATGGCTACACCTTC	CSVLTGESVYGYTF
NA	TRBV5-1	TRBJ1-3	TRBD1	TGCGCCAGCAGCCTTACAGGGGAGACTGGAAACACCATATATTTT	CASSLTGETGNTIYF
NA	TRBV27	TRBJ1-1	NA	TGTGCCAGCAGGAGCGGGGTAGGCCTCGGTCTGGGGCCTGAAGCTTTCTTT	CASRSGVGLGLGPEAFF
NA	TRBV5-4	TRBJ1-4	TRBD1	TGTGCCAGCAGCTTCGAGTTGGGACAGGAAAAGGAAAAACTGTTTTTT	CASSFELGQEKEKLFF
NA	TRBV29-1	TRBJ1-5	NA	TGCAGCGTCCGCGCAGATAGCAATCAGCCCCAGCATTTT	CSVRADSNQPQHF